This T cell receptor (beta chain) originates from a study of T cells in localized non-small cell lung cancer. General study points: Appearing in adjacent lung were a median roughly 60 of the top 100 tumor clones. Increased T cell density in blood showed an association with longer overall survival.

Assay: immunoSEQ multiplex PCR; the TCRdb copy retains only in-frame clones and omits some. The profile shows roughly 15,000 clones, approximately 85% of them singletons. The CDR3 totals 12 residues. Per germline, CDR1 SGDLS and CDR2 YYNGEE. V lost 7 bases and J lost 5, with 9 bases in between. On this clone itself: Its antigen is unidentified.

V is TRBV9 and J is TRBJ2-2; D gene ambiguous. The clonotype originates from a female donor over 55 with stage I squamous cell lung carcinoma. The material sequenced was peripheral blood, taken before any cancer treatment. The CDR3 region is CASARQTGELFF. The CDR3 coding sequence is TGTGCCAGCGCGCGGCAGACCGGGGAGCTGTTTTTT.